Presented here are 30 T cell receptor beta chains from one specimen sequenced in a study of CXCR3-negative and CXCR3-positive naive CD8 T cells. Carrying UMI labels, the TRB cDNA libraries were prepared through 5' RACE. TCRdb reanalyzed the 5' RACE reads and collapses them to one entry per CDR3 protein, without DNA. This listing includes under 150,000 distinct CDR3 sequences. No antigen is known for these receptors. General study results and limits: CXCR3-positive naive cells carried more hydrophobic TRB CDR3s than CXCR3-negative ones.

Sample: naive CXCR3+ CD8+ T cells from blood. Subset defined: CD45RO-CCR7+CD27+CD95- naive CD8+ T cells expressing CXCR3 (TNR3+). These receptors were obtained from a human donor in good health. Some clones in this sample may be carry-over from other donors' samples.

CDR3 loop: CASSLPERGYNEQFF. The V gene is TRBV7-9, the J gene TRBJ2-1; lacking DNA, the TRBD2 call made by TCRdb goes unchecked. The germline V gene has CDR1 SEHNR and CDR2 FQNEAQ (reference sequence). The CDR3 spans 15 residues.

The chain has TRBV5-4 and TRBJ2-5; TCRdb selects TRBD2, and the lack of DNA leaves this call unchecked. The germline V gene encodes CDR1 SGHNT and CDR2 YYREEE (reference sequence). This CDR3 spans 15 amino acids. The CDR3 protein is CASSPGLARQETQYF. The full variable domain, completed using reference TRBV5-4 and TRBJ2-5, is ETGVTQSPTHLIKTRGQQVTLRCSSQSGHNTVSWYQQALGQGPQFIFQYYREEENGRGNFPPRFSGLQFPNYSSELNVNALELDDSALYLCASSPGLARQETQYFGPGTRLLVL.

The genes are TRBV20-1 and TRBJ1-2; TCRdb lists TRBD1, though no DNA is available to test this call. CDR1 is DFQATT, CDR2 SNEGSKA, per germline (reference sequence). CDR3 length: 12 amino acids. CDR3 sequence: CSWQGMMEGYTF.

This chain joins TRBV7-4 and TRBJ2-5. Looked up from germline, CDR1 is SGHVT and CDR2 is SQSDAQ. This CDR3 is 16 amino acids long. CDR3 sequence: CASSLLQWYYQETQYF.

CDR3 residues: CSVGGTGMGAEAFF. The chain carries TRBV29-1 and TRBJ1-1; TCRdb's D call, TRBD1, is unchecked because there is no DNA. CDR1 is SQVTM and CDR2 is ANQGSEA in the germline V gene. The CDR3 is made up of 14 amino acids.

The chain joins TRBV19 to TRBJ2-1. The germline V gene encodes CDR1 LNHDA and CDR2 SQIVND (reference sequence). The CDR3 totals 16 residues. The CDR3 here is CASSIERGVAYNEQFF.

This sequence joins TRBV4-1 and TRBJ1-6; TCRdb proposes TRBD1, but this gene call is untestable without DNA. Germline V lookup: CDR1 MGHRA, CDR2 YSYEKL. The CDR3 contains 15 residues. The chain's CDR3 is CASSQVITGDSPLHF.

The CDR3 spells CASSPLPGTPKETQYF. The chain is built from TRBV28 and TRBJ2-5; TCRdb proposes TRBD1, but this gene call is untestable without DNA. The CDR3 is made up of 16 amino acids. Germline CDR1 MDHEN, CDR2 SYDVKM.

This chain links TRBV28 with TRBJ2-3; TCRdb indicates TRBD2, and absent DNA this call remains unverified. Germline V gene lookup returns CDR1 MDHEN and CDR2 SYDVKM. This CDR3 has 14 residues. The CDR3: CASSASGGTDTQYF.

The chain carries TRBV7-6 and TRBJ2-7; TCRdb designates TRBD2, a call that cannot be tested without DNA. The CDR3 totals 14 residues. Germline V gives CDR1 SGHVS, CDR2 FNYEAQ. The CDR3 loop reads CASSPDPRTYEQYF.

V and J are TRBV19 and TRBJ1-2; the D call from TCRdb, TRBD1, cannot be confirmed without DNA. This CDR3 is 14 amino acids long. The germline V gene encodes CDR1 LNHDA and CDR2 SQIVND (reference sequence). This chain's CDR3 is CASSIMDTNYGYTF.

The chain uses TRBV7-9 and TRBJ2-3; TCRdb reports TRBD1, a call that lacks DNA to check it against. The CDR3 loop spans 15 amino acids. CDR1 and CDR2 from the germline V gene are SEHNR and FQNEAQ (reference sequence). CDR3 loop: CASSLLDSSTDTQYF. The full variable domain, completed using reference TRBV7-9 and TRBJ2-3, is DTGVSQNPRHKITKRGQNVTFRCDPISEHNRLYWYRQTLGQGPEFLTYFQNEAQLEKSRLLSDRFSAERPKGSFSTLEIQRTEQGDSAMYLCASSLLDSSTDTQYFGPGTRLTVL.

The chain joins TRBV6-5 to TRBJ2-7; absent DNA, TCRdb's TRBD2 call cannot be checked. Looked up from germline, CDR1 is MNHEY and CDR2 is SVGAGI. CDR3 size: 15 residues. The chain's CDR3 is CASSYGAGGSYEQYF.

V is TRBV11-2 and J is TRBJ2-3; TCRdb calls TRBD2, which cannot be checked without DNA. The CDR3 covers 14 residues. Germline lookup yields CDR1 SGHAT and CDR2 FQNNGV. CDR3 protein: CASTGAEPTDTQYF.

The V and J genes are TRBV7-3 and TRBJ2-6; the D call of TRBD1 rests on TCRdb alone, since no DNA is present to check it. The germline CDR1 and CDR2 sequences are SGHTA and FQGTGA. The length of the CDR3 is 18 residues. The CDR3 loop is CASSLQGAPSSGANVLTF.

The CDR3 loop is CASSLEANYGYTF. The gene calls are TRBV13 and TRBJ1-2. Germline values: CDR1 PRHDT, CDR2 FYEKMQ (reference sequence). This CDR3 is 13 amino acids long.

The rearrangement joins TRBV7-6 to TRBJ2-7. Germline V gene lookup returns CDR1 SGHVS and CDR2 FNYEAQ. The CDR3 contains 14 residues. The CDR3 protein is CASSPRGSTYEQYF.

The chain carries TRBV6-2 or TRBV6-3 and TRBJ1-5; the TRBD1 assignment by TCRdb is unverifiable without DNA. This CDR3 comprises 16 residues. Germline assignment: CDR1 MNHEY and CDR2 SVGEGT. Here the CDR3 reads CASSSYRGKGNQPQHF.

This chain connects TRBV7-8 to TRBJ1-1. Germline V gene data show CDR1 as SGHVS and CDR2 as FQNEAQ. The CDR3 has 12 amino acids. The CDR3 sequence: CASASLNTEAFF.

This rearrangement joins TRBV4-3 to TRBJ2-7. Per the germline V gene, CDR1 is LGHNA and CDR2 is YSLEER. The CDR3 totals 14 residues. The CDR3 here is CASSQEVGNYEQYF.

The chain recombines TRBV12-3 or TRBV12-4 with TRBJ2-3. The CDR3 has 14 residues. The CDR3 reads CASSLDLTGDTQYF.

The V gene is TRBV13, the J gene TRBJ2-7; the TCRdb D gene call, TRBD1, has no DNA to confirm it. Germline assignment: CDR1 PRHDT and CDR2 FYEKMQ (reference sequence). The CDR3 extends over 16 amino acids. CDR3: CASSTRDRAPSYEQYF.

The J gene is TRBJ2-7, the V gene TRBV29-1; TCRdb returns TRBD2, unconfirmable since there is no DNA. Germline V gene data show CDR1 as SQVTM and CDR2 as ANQGSEA. CDR3 length equals 16 residues. CDR3 amino acids: CSARGLAGTLTYEQYF.

The chain couples TRBV5-5 to TRBJ2-7; the D call of TRBD1 rests on TCRdb alone, since no DNA is present to check it. CDR1 and CDR2 (germline): SGHKS, YYEKEE (reference sequence). The length of the CDR3 is 13 residues. The CDR3 sequence is CASSLFLGDEQYF.

The genes are TRBV5-1 and TRBJ1-1; TCRdb outputs TRBD1, but without DNA this stays unchecked. Germline CDR1 is SGHRS and CDR2 is YFSETQ. This CDR3 is built from 13 residues. The CDR3 is CASRQGLGTEAFF.

This chain uses TRBV19 with TRBJ2-2; the D gene TCRdb calls, TRBD1, cannot be checked with no DNA. Looked up from germline, CDR1 is LNHDA and CDR2 is SQIVND (reference sequence). The CDR3 covers 15 residues. CDR3 in amino acids: CASSIGGSNTGELFF.

This sequence joins TRBV7-8 and TRBJ1-2; as DNA is missing, the TRBD1 call by TCRdb cannot be tested. The CDR3 is 13 residues long. Germline CDR1 is SGHVS and CDR2 is FQNEAQ. The CDR3 sequence is CASREGDDYGYTF.

V and J are TRBV29-1 and TRBJ2-3; TCRdb lists TRBD1, though no DNA is available to test this call. The CDR3 runs to 16 residues. Germline V CDR1 and CDR2: SQVTM, ANQGSEA. The CDR3 here is CSATLPRGASTDTQYF.

The chain recombines TRBV13 with TRBJ2-7; TCRdb indicates TRBD1, and absent DNA this call remains unverified. This CDR3 comprises 15 residues. Germline V gives CDR1 PRHDT, CDR2 FYEKMQ (reference sequence). The CDR3 sequence is CASSSNPDVTYEQYF.

The rearrangement joins TRBV12-3 or TRBV12-4 to TRBJ2-5; TCRdb proposes TRBD1, but this gene call is untestable without DNA. This CDR3 has 15 residues. The CDR3 spells CASSLLLQGQETQYF.